The rows below give T cell receptor beta chains drawn from one sample of a study of cytomegalovirus exposure and HLA in healthy donors. Here immunoSEQ multiplex PCR was the method, and the copy in TCRdb shows in-frame clones only, minus some. The table records approximately 150,000 clones, around 72% of them present only once. The sample consisted of PBMCs. Receptors originate from a man aged 35 to 55 in good health and CMV-seronegative. Each CDR3 is given without its conserved first and last residue. Size tells how often a clone was seen (once, few, many) or the class of an expanded clone, and some rows leave it out.

j_gene,abundance,v_gene,CDR3aa
TRBJ2-7,once,TRBV4-2,ASSQDRGQAEQY
TRBJ2-2,-,TRBV5-4,ATAVGGRGANTGELF
TRBJ1-5,-,TRBV5-1,ASRLGTGGNQPQN
TRBJ1-5,-,TRBV7-8,ASSLAGTESNQPQH
TRBJ2-3,-,TRBV28,ASFPAGGYTDTQY
TRBJ2-2,-,TRBV6-5,ASSYSSGETGELF
TRBJ1-5,-,TRBV28,ASSFKRTGTGGSNQPQH
TRBJ1-2,-,TRBV6-5,ASRRDNYGYP
TRBJ2-7,-,TRBV27,ASSLTPYSYEQY
TRBJ2-1,-,TRBV5-1,ASSLAREFSYNEQF
TRBJ2-5,-,TRBV28,ASSLDRGANVQETQY
TRBJ1-2,-,TRBV2,ASSARDTSSPHGYT
TRBJ2-7,few,TRBV29-1,SVEYGTYDEQY
TRBJ2-3,few,TRBV7-2,ASSFALATGTDTQY
TRBJ1-1,-,TRBV19,ASSTPGLPPGEAF
TRBJ2-7,-,TRBV4-1,ASSQAGQVYEQY
TRBJ2-6,-,TRBV11-2,ASSSNSGANVLT
TRBJ1-1,-,TRBV7-6,ASSLSWGQGAKRNTEAF
TRBJ1-6,-,TRBV2,ASKIASPLH
TRBJ1-6,-,TRBV10-3,AISESIQGGDSPLH
TRBJ1-4,-,TRBV19,ASRDRVGEKLF
TRBJ1-4,few,TRBV5-1,ASSPGQSDEKLF
TRBJ1-1,-,TRBV9,ASSGRTGGGSVAF
TRBJ1-2,once,TRBV7-8,ASSGRTGGMSGYT
TRBJ2-7,-,TRBV5-6,ASSLEFTGGSYEQY
TRBJ2-5,-,TRBV4-1,ASSQAGDNLWETQY
TRBJ1-1,once,TRBV9,ASSKGDDTEAF
TRBJ1-2,-,TRBV6-5,ASSYGGDYGYT
TRBJ1-2,-,TRBV9,ASSARQGTSDGYT
TRBJ1-1,-,TRBV5-6,ASSFGRNTEAF
TRBJ2-7,-,TRBV7-8,ASSLAGGWEQY
TRBJ1-2,-,TRBV6-1,ASSARRDYGYT
TRBJ1-1,-,TRBV9,ASSVGGQLVMNTEAF
TRBJ1-1,-,TRBV7-9,ASSLDTGKAF
TRBJ1-2,-,TRBV5-1,ASSTDREGGYT
TRBJ2-2,few,TRBV30,AWRRGRTNTGELF
TRBJ2-1,-,TRBV6-1,ASSSDRAILDEQF
TRBJ2-3,few,TRBV5-1,ASSWTGATDTQY
TRBJ2-1,-,TRBV2,ASSTGEHRF
TRBJ1-5,-,TRBV30,AWSLKFGANQPQH
TRBJ1-1,-,TRBV30,AWSRDMNTEAF
TRBJ2-6,-,TRBV9,ASSVGLAGFSGANVLT
TRBJ1-1,-,TRBV2,ASRARTGKGMNTEAF
TRBJ2-7,few,TRBV5-8,ASSLRQLSSYEQY